Given below is one T cell receptor (beta chain) in context. The antigen is unknown. The data belong to a study of graft-versus-host responses after intestinal transplantation. Study background: Recipients had multivisceral, liver-intestinal, or isolated intestinal transplants. Study findings and constraints: GvH clones surfaced in recipient marrow, some emerging earlier in ileum or blood. Some patients had graft-donor T cell macrochimerism, and their allografts showed high graft-versus-host to host-versus-graft clonal ratios.

Assay used: immunoSEQ multiplex PCR; TCRdb lists only in-frame clones, some missing. The data show 35,000 to 40,000 clones, about 95% seen once. The germline V gene encodes CDR1 LNHDA and CDR2 SQIVND (reference sequence). The CDR3 is 15 amino acids. V was shortened by 3 bases and J by 0 bases, with 9 bases between the two germline ends. The sample in question was PBMCs, obtained 16 days after intestinal transplant. The clonotype was recovered from a human patient who received an intestinal transplant, so some T cells may come from the graft donor. This chain links TRBV19 with TRBJ1-3; the D gene is possibly TRBD1 (5 bases). The DNA for the CDR3 is TGTGCCAGTAGTATTCAGGGCCTCTCTGGAAACACCATATATTTT. It yields the protein CASSIQGLSGNTIYF.